This section outlines one TCR beta chain sequence together with its context. Participants, about 18 to 90 years old, spanned around 25 US areas. Donors were grouped by their self-reported clinical history. This sample is drawn from a study of blood T cell repertoires in COVID-19. In the study overall: Acute and convalescent COVID-19 samples came from the United States, Italy and Spain.

The CDR3 is 13 amino acids. The junction had 5 bases not matched to a gene; V was cut back by 7 bases and J by 4 bases. Germline V gene data show CDR1 as LNHDA and CDR2 as SQIVND (reference sequence). The authors' processing: Amplification with reference gene primers provided the estimates of nucleated cell counts. Method: immunoSEQ multiplex PCR; TCRdb's copy keeps in-frame clones and lacks some. From that table come the V and J calls and clone size; the DNA was used to work out D and trimming. The sample yields fewer than 450,000 clones, roughly 91% seen once. The source is a man between 18 and 29 years old who had recovered from COVID-19. The chain couples TRBV19 to TRBJ1-1; 8 bases line up with TRBD1. Sequences were obtained from PBMCs or T cells enriched from blood (not recorded which). The CDR3 DNA reads as TGTGCCAGTACCACAGGGGGTACCACTGAAGCTTTCTTT. It codes for CASTTGGTTEAFF. Supplemented by reference TRBV19 and TRBJ1-1, the full variable domain reads DGGITQSPKYLFRKEGQNVTLSCEQNLNHDAMYWYRQDPGQGLRLIYYSQIVNDFQKGDIAEGYSVSREKKESFPLTVTSAQKNPTAFYLCASTTGGTTEAFFGQGTRLTVV.